Sequencing of this TCR beta chain was carried out in a study of T cell responses to AZD1222 COVID-19 vaccine. With 2 bases clipped from V and 4 bases from J, the junction kept 2 bases outside the gene matches. There are 14 residues in the CDR3. Germline assignment: CDR1 SGHDT and CDR2 YYEEEE. TCRdb's copy holds only in-frame clones and misses some; the assay was immunoSEQ multiplex PCR. In the table there are 69,000 or so clones, around 90% of which are singletons. The study, taken as a whole, reports: Researchers report vaccine-associated CD4 TCRs spanning spike, with dominance at 160-218 and 743-854. Only a handful of AZD1222 recipients were seropositive at baseline.

In regard to this clone: Its antigen is still unknown.

This receptor was identified in an adult who received the MenACWY meningococcal vaccine as a control. This chain uses TRBV5-6 with TRBJ2-5, with TRBD2 identical over 10 bases. Material: peripheral blood, obtained 28 days after the second dose of the MenACWY control vaccine. The CDR3 bases are TGTGCCAGCAGCTTTTCTAGCGGGGGAGAGACCCAGTACTTC. Translated: CASSFSSGGETQYF. The full variable domain, in which reference TRBV5-6 and TRBJ2-5 provide the parts outside the CDR3, is DAGVTQSPTHLIKTRGQQVTLRCSPKSGHDTVSWYQQALGQGPQFIFQYYEEEERQRGNFPDRFSGHQFPNYSSELNVNALLLGDSALYLCASSFSSGGETQYFGPGTRLLVL.